This entry concerns a single T cell receptor beta chain. Antigen: not known. These data originate in a study of T cell responses to AZD1222 COVID-19 vaccine. At the level of the study: Analysis merged second doses at about 4 or about 12 weeks.

Here immunoSEQ multiplex PCR was the method, and the copy in TCRdb shows in-frame clones only, minus some. The sample has roughly 150,000 clones, about 93% seen once. General study findings and limits: A reported finding is that nearly half of spike-specific TCRs target unmutated variant regions. Compared with day 0, the breadth and depth of the Spike-specific TCR repertoire rose significantly after two doses of AZD1222. Mostly white British, mostly female donors; authors suggested clonal diversity may be underestimated.

This specimen consisted of peripheral blood, obtained on day 0 of AZD1222 vaccination. The receptor was isolated from an adult in good health.

The CDR3 spells CASSTLAGYNEQFF. The CDR3, as DNA: TGTGCCAGCAGCACGTTAGCGGGATACAATGAGCAGTTCTTC. This chain connects TRBV11-2 to TRBJ2-1; 8 bases are a match to TRBD2. The V and J ends lost 5 bases and 4 bases, in that order; junction bases with no gene match: 4. CDR1 and CDR2 from the germline V gene are SGHAT and FQNNGV. This CDR3 contains 14 residues.